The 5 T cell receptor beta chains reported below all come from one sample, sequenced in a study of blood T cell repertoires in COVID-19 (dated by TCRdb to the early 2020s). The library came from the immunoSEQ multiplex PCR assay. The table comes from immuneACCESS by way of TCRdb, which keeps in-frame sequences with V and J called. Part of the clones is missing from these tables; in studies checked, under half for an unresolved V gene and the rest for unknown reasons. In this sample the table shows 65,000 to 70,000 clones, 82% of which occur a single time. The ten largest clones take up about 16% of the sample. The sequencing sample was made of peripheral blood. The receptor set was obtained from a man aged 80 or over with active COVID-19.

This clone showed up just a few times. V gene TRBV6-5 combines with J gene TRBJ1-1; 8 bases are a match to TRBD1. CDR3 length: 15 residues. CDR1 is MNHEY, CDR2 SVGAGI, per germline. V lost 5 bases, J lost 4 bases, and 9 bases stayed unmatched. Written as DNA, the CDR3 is TGTGCCAGCAGTCTTCGACAGGGGCAGGGCACTGAAGCTTTCTTT. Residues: CASSLRQGQGTEAFF.

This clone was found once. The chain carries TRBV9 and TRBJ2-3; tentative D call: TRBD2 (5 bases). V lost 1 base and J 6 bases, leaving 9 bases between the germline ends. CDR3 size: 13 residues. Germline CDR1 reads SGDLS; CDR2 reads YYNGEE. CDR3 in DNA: TGTGCCAGCAGCGTAACTACGGGGGATACGCAGTATTTT. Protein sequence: CASSVTTGDTQYF.

This CDR3 reads CASSMAGTATNEKLFF. The DNA of the CDR3 is TGTGCCAGTAGTATGGCAGGGACTGCAACTAATGAAAAACTGTTTTTT. V usage is TRBV19 and J usage is TRBJ1-4; D may be TRBD1 (5 bases). The germline V gene has CDR1 LNHDA and CDR2 SQIVND (reference sequence). The V gene lost 3 bases and the J gene lost 0 bases, with 11 bases spanning the gap. This CDR3 comprises 16 residues.

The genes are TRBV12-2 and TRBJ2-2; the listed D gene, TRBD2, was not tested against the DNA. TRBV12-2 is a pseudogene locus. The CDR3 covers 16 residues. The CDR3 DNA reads TGTGCAAGTCGCTTAGAACTAGCGGGAGCCGGCGGGGAGCTGTTTTTT. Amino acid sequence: CASRLELAGAGGELFF.

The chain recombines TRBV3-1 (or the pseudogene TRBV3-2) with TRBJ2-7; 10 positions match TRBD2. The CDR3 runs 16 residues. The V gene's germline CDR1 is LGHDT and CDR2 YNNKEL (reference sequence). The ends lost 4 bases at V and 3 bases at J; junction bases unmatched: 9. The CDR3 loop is CASSRFSSGRVYEQYF. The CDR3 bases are TGTGCCAGCAGCCGATTCTCTAGCGGGAGAGTCTACGAGCAGTACTTC.